The 8 T cell receptor beta chains presented below share a single source sample, sequenced in a study of Ad26.COV2.S vaccination and SARS-CoV-2 variants. Noted treatment: around 19 received Ad26.COV2.S at low or high dose, single or two shots; about five received placebo; per-sample allocation not given. At day 63 after the first vaccine or placebo injection, samples were drawn. The repertoire was sequenced with immunoSEQ multiplex PCR; TCRdb's copy has only in-frame clones and lacks some. The table shows more than 300,000 clones, with 70% to 90% occurring only once. This specimen was peripheral blood, taken in a trial of Ad26.COV2.S vaccine versus placebo. The receptors originated from a person aged 18-65 years who received the Ad26.COV2.S COVID-19 vaccine or a placebo.

In DNA form, the CDR3 reads TGTGCCAGCAGTGAAGGGCAGGGGGCGAACTACGAGCAGTACTTC. Its translation is CASSEGQGANYEQYF. The chain recombines TRBV2 with TRBJ2-7, with 8 bases lining up with TRBD1. The CDR3 spans 15 residues. V lost 1 base, J lost 3 bases, and 5 bases stayed unmatched. Germline lookup yields CDR1 SNHLY and CDR2 FYNNEI.

The J gene is TRBJ2-5, the V gene TRBV5-1, with D perhaps matching TRBD2 (5 bases). CDR1 and CDR2 (germline): SGHRS, YFSETQ. The CDR3 is made up of 14 amino acids. Trimming pared 1 base from V and 1 base from J, leaving 8 bases between. CDR3 sequence: CASSLTGGQETQYF. CDR3 DNA: TGCGCCAGCAGCTTGACTGGAGGCCAAGAGACCCAGTACTTC.

The chain has TRBV29-1 and TRBJ2-1; TRBD1 agrees at 7 bases. The CDR3 is 16 residues long. Germline assignment: CDR1 SQVTM and CDR2 ANQGSEA. After removal of 1 base from V and 7 bases from J, the junction contained 13 bases not matched to a gene. CDR3 residues: CSVEGLSRGRGNEQFF. The CDR3 region has the DNA TGCAGCGTTGAAGGCCTTTCAAGGGGGCGAGGGAATGAGCAGTTCTTC.

The chain combines TRBV9 with TRBJ2-5; D is possibly TRBD2 (6 bases). Germline CDR1 is SGDLS and CDR2 is YYNGEE. The CDR3 runs 14 residues. The V and J ends lost 3 bases and 7 bases respectively, with 16 bases between them. The CDR3 protein is CASSASGGPGTQYF. As DNA, the CDR3 is TGTGCCAGCAGCGCCAGTGGAGGGCCCGGGACCCAGTACTTC.

The chain links TRBV27 to TRBJ2-3; 9 bases map to TRBD2. Germline V gene lookup returns CDR1 MNHEY and CDR2 SMNVEV (reference sequence). The V segment lost 7 bases and the J segment 1 base; nucleotides outside the gene matches: 9. CDR3 length: 16 amino acids. CDR3 bases: TGTGCCAGCACATGGGGGGTAGCGGGGGGCACAGATACGCAGTATTTT. The encoded protein is CASTWGVAGGTDTQYF.

V usage is TRBV4-1 and J usage is TRBJ2-2; 9 nucleotides agree with TRBD1. Germline-derived CDR1 and CDR2 are MGHRA and YSYEKL. The CDR3 is 16 amino acids. V lost 3 bases to trimming and J lost 2 bases; unmatched junction nucleotides: 4. CDR3 amino acids: CASSHRTGVNTGELFF. The DNA of the CDR3 is TGCGCCAGCAGCCATCGGACAGGGGTAAACACCGGGGAGCTGTTTTTT.

V is TRBV28 and J is TRBJ2-2, with 7 bases aligning to TRBD1. The germline gives CDR1 MDHEN, CDR2 SYDVKM. The CDR3 has 18 amino acids. Trimming at V came to 7 bases and at J to 2 bases, leaving 16 bases not matched to a gene. CDR3 residues: CASTTGTVFRPNTGELFF. The DNA of the CDR3 is TGTGCCAGCACCACCGGGACAGTATTCCGTCCAAACACCGGGGAGCTGTTTTTT.

This chain connects TRBV12-5 to TRBJ1-6; 9 nucleotides line up with TRBD1. V lost 0 bases, J lost 10 bases, and 4 bases stayed unmatched. The CDR3 sequence is 15 residues long. CDR1 and CDR2 (germline): LGHNT, FRNRAP. DNA of the CDR3: TGTGCTAGTGGTTTGGTATTACAGGGGGCATCACCCCTCCACTTT. Its protein is CASGLVLQGASPLHF.